This TCR beta chain was documented in a study of blood T cell repertoires in COVID-19. The table came from immunoSEQ multiplex PCR; TCRdb's copy has only in-frame clones and leaves some out. The sample holds about 190,000 clones, 70% to 80% seen once. The ends were cut back, 6 bases at V and 7 bases at J, with 25 bases in the middle. The CDR3 totals 15 residues. Germline V gene data show CDR1 as SQVTM and CDR2 as ANQGSEA. The sequence came from a man aged 45-65 years who had recovered from COVID-19. The V call is TRBV29-1, the J call TRBJ2-7, with a tentative D call TRBD2 (6 bases). Material for sequencing was peripheral blood. The CDR3 protein is CSVVPDISLGGEQYF. DNA of the CDR3: TGCAGCGTCGTACCCGATATTAGCCTTGGGGGGGAGCAGTACTTC.